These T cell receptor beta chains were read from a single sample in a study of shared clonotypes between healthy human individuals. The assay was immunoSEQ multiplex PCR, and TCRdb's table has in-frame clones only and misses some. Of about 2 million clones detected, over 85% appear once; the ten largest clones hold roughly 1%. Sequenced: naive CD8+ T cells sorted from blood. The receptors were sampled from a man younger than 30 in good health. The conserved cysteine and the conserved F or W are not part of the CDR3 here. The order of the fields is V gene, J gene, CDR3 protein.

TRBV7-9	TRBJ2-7	ASSLESGVEQY
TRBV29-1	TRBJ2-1	SVITSYNEQF
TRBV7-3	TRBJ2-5	ASSLIPHSGARQETQY
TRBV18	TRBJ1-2	ASSPILREGYYGYT
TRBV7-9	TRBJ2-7	ASSLGVQEQY
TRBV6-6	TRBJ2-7	ASSYSTGAASYEQY
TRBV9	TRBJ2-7	ASSKGLAFSYEQY
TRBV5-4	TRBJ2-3	ASSISGIADTQY
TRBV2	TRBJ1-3	ASSELGLGGESGNTIY
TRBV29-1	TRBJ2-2	SVAGANTGELF
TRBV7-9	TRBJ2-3	ASGKREGPGTDTQY
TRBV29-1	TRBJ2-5	SVTPDSLQETQY
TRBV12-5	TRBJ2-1	ASGRPLSTGSSYNEQF
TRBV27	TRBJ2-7	ASSWDRGGNEQY
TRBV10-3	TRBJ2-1	AISESNSYNEQF